Detailed here is one TCR beta chain. The antigen remains undetermined. The germline V gene encodes CDR1 SGDLS and CDR2 YYNGEE. The CDR3 runs to 16 residues. Trimming cost V 4 bases and J 8 bases; bases outside gene matches: 13. The data originate from a study of T cells after yellow fever vaccination. Study outcomes and limitations: In post-booster samples, most primary-vaccination clones reappeared (approximately 97% CD4, about 90% CD8). Relatively few clonotypes were ones that appeared in both CD4 and CD8 compartments.

The study made its TCR cDNA through 5'RACE template switching. That step introduced a universal primer site along with UMIs. TCRdb reanalysed the 5' RACE reads using MiXCR and keeps one entry per CDR3 protein. The table shows some 120,000 distinct CDR3 sequences, with 7.5% to 10% occurring only once. The TCR sequence derives from a young man who received the YFV17D yellow fever vaccine. Sample: CD8+ T cells sorted from PBMCs, taken on the day of the yellow fever booster vaccination. The chain joins TRBV9 to TRBJ2-1; 9 bases are shared with TRBD2. The CDR3 is CASSLMGGGGIDEQFF. CDR3 DNA: TGTGCCAGCAGCCTCATGGGCGGGGGGGGAATCGATGAGCAGTTCTTC.